Shown below are 11 T cell receptor beta chains from a single sample sequenced in a study of neurological immune-mediated disorders. As to time point: longitudinal time-point 1 (baseline). TCRdb re-analysed the 5' RACE reads in MiXCR, keeping a single row per CDR3 protein. The sample yields roughly 61,000 distinct CDR3 sequences, about 10% seen once. The source material was PBMCs. These receptors came from a male donor with HTLV-1-associated myelopathy (HAM/TSP).

This clonotype was found many times. The chain has TRBV29-1 and TRBJ2-4; 9 bases fit TRBD1. Germline V lookup: CDR1 SQVTM, CDR2 ANQGSEA. This CDR3 is built from 14 residues. J lost 0 bases, V lost 6 bases, and 3 bases had no gene match. CDR3 sequence: CSVGQGLAKNIQYF. CDR3 DNA: TGCAGCGTGGGACAGGGTCTAGCCAAAAACATTCAGTACTTC.

In its sample, this clonotype is medium-sized. This chain links TRBV5-1 with TRBJ1-1, with a tentative D call TRBD1 (6 bases). The CDR3 spans 17 residues. Germline assignment: CDR1 SGHRS and CDR2 YFSETQ. Trimming stripped 4 bases from V and 1 base from J, with 20 bases between. CDR3 region: CASSRNPEQGWNTEAFF. CDR3 DNA sequence: TGCGCCAGCAGCCGGAACCCGGAGCAGGGGTGGAACACTGAAGCTTTCTTT.

This clonotype was recorded at least ten times. The rearrangement uses TRBV5-1 and TRBJ2-1; 9 bases are shared with TRBD1. Trimming removed 6 bases from V and 8 bases from J; junction bases left unmatched: 6. Looked up from germline, CDR1 is SGHRS and CDR2 is YFSETQ. The CDR3 has 13 residues. Written as DNA, the CDR3 is TGCGCCAGCACCGGGACAGGGCAGGATGAGCAGTTCTTC. It encodes CASTGTGQDEQFF.

This clonotype showed up many times. V gene TRBV11-1 combines with J gene TRBJ2-7, with D perhaps matching TRBD1 (6 bases). Germline lookup yields CDR1 SGHAT and CDR2 FQDESV (reference sequence). Trimming took 3 bases from V and 2 from J, leaving 14 bases between them. The length of the CDR3 is 15 residues. The CDR3 loop reads CASSLEDSYTYEQYF. The CDR3 region has the DNA TGTGCCAGCAGCTTGGAGGACAGTTACACCTACGAGCAGTACTTC.

Ten or more counts support this clonotype. This chain connects TRBV5-5 to TRBJ2-7; 9 bases align to TRBD1. The CDR3 sequence is 13 residues long. Germline values: CDR1 SGHKS, CDR2 YYEKEE (reference sequence). Germline trimming cut 2 bases from V and 4 bases from J; bases unmatched to any gene: 1. DNA for the CDR3: TGTGCCAGCAGCTTCGGGACAGGGTACGAGCAGTACTTC. Encoded protein: CASSFGTGYEQYF.

This clonotype came up many times. Relative to the germline gene, one junction end is altered; a read error may explain this. The chain links TRBV6-6 to TRBJ2-5; D unresolved. In germline, CDR1 is MNHNY, CDR2 SVGAGI (reference sequence). This CDR3 spans 15 amino acids. The CDR3 DNA reads as TGTGTCAGCAGTTATCCCGGGCCAGAGAAAGAGACCCAGTACTTC. Translated, it gives CVSSYPGPEKETQYF.

This clonotype was recorded at least ten times. A read error may produce the germline difference seen at one junction end. V is TRBV6-6 and J is TRBJ2-7, with D perhaps being TRBD1 or TRBD2 (5 bases each). The CDR3 length is 12 residues. Germline-derived CDR1 and CDR2 are MNHNY and SVGAGI (reference sequence). Here the CDR3 DNA reads TGTGCCAGCAGTAAGGGGACGACGGCCCGGAACTTC. It translates to CASSKGTTARNF.

This clonotype was seen at least ten times. This rearrangement joins TRBV6-5 to TRBJ1-1; D is unclear. The CDR3 runs 11 residues. Germline lookup yields CDR1 MNHEY and CDR2 SVGAGI. The CDR3, as DNA: TGTGCGTCAAACGCGTCGCTAGAAGCTTTCTTT. Encoded protein: CASNASLEAFF.

A remark on this clonotype: A read error may be the cause here, since a much bigger clone is one base away. The chain links TRBV6-2 or TRBV6-3 to TRBJ2-7; D uncertain. Germline-derived CDR1 and CDR2 are MNHEY and SVGEGT. The CDR3 contains 12 residues. The CDR3 protein is CTSSLATYEQYF. The CDR3 DNA reads TGTACCAGCAGTTTGGCTACCTACGAGCAGTACTTC.

This clonotype was recorded at least ten times. The chain employs TRBV20-1 and TRBJ2-7, with D possibly TRBD1 on 6 matching bases. The germline gives CDR1 DFQATT, CDR2 SNEGSKA (reference sequence). The CDR3 has 12 residues. Trimming removed 6 bases at V and 4 bases at J, with 13 bases between. In DNA form, the CDR3 reads TGCAGTGCCGGCCACAGGGTATACGAGCAGTACTTC. Translation: CSAGHRVYEQYF.

The rearrangement links TRBV12-2 to TRBJ2-7; no check of the table's D call, TRBD2, against the DNA was made. TRBV12-2 is a listed pseudogene. There are 15 residues in the CDR3. The CDR3 is CASRLARPPSYEQYF. In DNA, the CDR3 is TGTGCAAGTCGCTTAGCGCGCCCGCCCTCCTACGAGCAGTACTTC.